This section outlines one TCR beta chain sequence together with its context. Germline V gives CDR1 LGHNA, CDR2 YSLEER. V shed 0 bases, J shed 8 bases, and the junction held 9 bases outside the gene matches. This CDR3 has 17 residues. These data come from a study of beta chain features in type 1 diabetes. The whole isolated RNA underwent reverse transcription, so sequencing captured expressed TCRB transcripts. Profiled with immunoSEQ multiplex PCR; TCRdb holds only in-frame clones, not every one. The table has about 360,000 clones, over 9.5% seen once. The chain joins TRBV4-3 to TRBJ2-1; 11 bases are shared with TRBD2. What was sequenced was naive CD4+ T cells from blood. The TCR comes from a man younger than 30 in good health. CDR3 bases: TGCGCCAGCAGCCAAGAGGGGCTAGCGGGAGGTCGCGATGAGCAGTTCTTC. Protein: CASSQEGLAGGRDEQFF.